Following are 16 T cell receptor beta chains from one sample sequenced in a study of cytomegalovirus exposure and HLA in healthy donors. The PCR had 60 Vbeta and 13 Jbeta primers. This table comes from immunoSEQ multiplex PCR, and its TCRdb copy is limited to in-frame clones, with some not included. Of about 110,000 clones in the sample, around 75% are singletons; the top ten hold 2.5%. Sequenced: PBMCs. The receptors stem from a man aged 35 to 55 in good health and CMV-seronegative.

V and J are TRBV2 and TRBJ2-1; D not resolved. Trimming took off 5 bases at V and 7 bases at J, with 9 bases between the two ends. The CDR3 totals 12 residues. Looked up from germline, CDR1 is SNHLY and CDR2 is FYNNEI. CDR3 bases: TGTGCCAGCAGTCCCACTACGAATGAGCAGTTCTTC. Its translation: CASSPTTNEQFF.

The V call is TRBV6-1, the J call TRBJ1-5; D unresolved. CDR3 length equals 13 residues. Per the germline V gene, CDR1 is MNHNS and CDR2 is SASEGT. V lost 8 bases and J 8 bases, leaving 16 bases between the germline ends. CDR3 region: CASSGLGPEPQHF. The CDR3 coding sequence is TGTGCCAGCTCAGGACTGGGCCCCGAGCCCCAGCATTTT.

The rearrangement uses TRBV5-1 and TRBJ1-1; 7 bases map to TRBD1. CDR1 SGHRS and CDR2 YFSETQ come from the germline V gene. With 3 bases clipped from V and 5 bases from J, the junction kept 10 bases outside the gene matches. This CDR3 spans 15 amino acids. The CDR3 DNA follows: TGCGCCAGCAGCTGGGGTCAGGGGGGTTATACTGAAGCTTTCTTT. Residues: CASSWGQGGYTEAFF.

In this sample, this clone turned up a few times. This chain connects TRBV25-1 to TRBJ2-1, with D possibly matching TRBD1 (6 bases). Trimming shortened V by 6 bases and J by 9 bases, and 12 bases separated the two germline ends. CDR1 is MGHDK and CDR2 is SYGVNS in the germline V gene. CDR3 length: 12 residues. Written as DNA, the CDR3 is TGTGCCAGCAGGCAAACAGGGAGTGAGCAGTTCTTC. As protein: CASRQTGSEQFF. The complete variable domain, with remaining parts taken from reference TRBV25-1 and TRBJ2-1, reads EADIYQTPRYLVIGTGKKITLECSQTMGHDKMYWYQQDPGMELHLIHYSYGVNSTEKGDLSSESTVSRIRTEHFPLTLESARPSHTSQYLCASRQTGSEQFFGPGTRLTVL.

The genes are TRBV2 and TRBJ2-7, with D perhaps matching TRBD2 (6 bases). The CDR3 has 14 residues. The V gene's germline CDR1 is SNHLY and CDR2 FYNNEI. Trimming stripped 6 bases from V and 4 bases from J, with 16 bases between. The CDR3 loop is CASRLTSRLYEQYF. DNA for the CDR3: TGTGCCAGCAGATTGACTAGTCGGTTGTACGAGCAGTACTTC.

This chain uses TRBV6-6 with TRBJ2-1; a weak D match, TRBD2 (6 bases). The germline V and J ends were trimmed by 5 bases and 10 bases, with 15 bases remaining between them. The CDR3 runs 13 residues. Germline V gives CDR1 MNHNY, CDR2 SVGAGI (reference sequence). The CDR3 DNA sequence: TGTGCCAGCAGTCCTGCCGCGGGGCGGGAGCAGTTCTTC. Protein sequence: CASSPAAGREQFF.

Comments on this clone: This same CDR3 is encoded by further DNA sequences in the sample. The gene calls are TRBV28 and TRBJ1-6; D remains ambiguous. The germline V gene has CDR1 MDHEN and CDR2 SYDVKM. The CDR3 consists of 16 residues. V dropped 6 bases and J dropped 0 bases, with 12 bases sitting between them. CDR3: CASRPPASSYNSPLHF. The CDR3 nucleotides read TGTGCCAGCAGACCCCCAGCGAGCTCCTATAATTCACCCCTCCACTTT.

This clone was detected only a few times. The chain uses TRBV6-1 and TRBJ1-1; no clear D. The germline gives CDR1 MNHNS, CDR2 SASEGT. Trimming took 4 bases from V and 4 from J, leaving 10 bases between them. The CDR3 is 13 residues long. In nucleotides, the CDR3 is TGTGCCAGCAGTGGCCGTGGAGGCACTGAAGCTTTCTTT. Translation: CASSGRGGTEAFF.

The genes are TRBV19 and TRBJ1-1, with D possibly matching TRBD1 (6 bases). Trimming removed 0 bases from V and 4 bases from J, with 9 bases in between. The length of the CDR3 is 14 residues. CDR1 LNHDA and CDR2 SQIVND come from the germline V gene (reference sequence). In DNA form, the CDR3 reads TGTGCCAGTAGTATAGAGAAGGGGGTCACTGAAGCTTTCTTT. Its translation: CASSIEKGVTEAFF. The full variable domain, rest sourced from reference TRBV19 and TRBJ1-1, is DGGITQSPKYLFRKEGQNVTLSCEQNLNHDAMYWYRQDPGQGLRLIYYSQIVNDFQKGDIAEGYSVSREKKESFPLTVTSAQKNPTAFYLCASSIEKGVTEAFFGQGTRLTVV.

The rearrangement joins TRBV6-1 to TRBJ2-7, with D tentatively TRBD1 (6 bases). Per the germline V gene, CDR1 is MNHNS and CDR2 is SASEGT. The V end lost 6 bases, the J end lost 3 bases, and 12 bases lay between the germline ends. This CDR3 is 13 amino acids long. CDR3 loop: CASSRTVGYEQYF. Written as DNA, the CDR3 is TGTGCCAGCAGCAGGACAGTGGGCTACGAGCAGTACTTC.

The chain links TRBV5-1 to TRBJ2-5, with TRBD2 as a possible D gene (5 bases). Germline lookup yields CDR1 SGHRS and CDR2 YFSETQ. V was clipped by 1 base and J by 0 bases, with 10 bases between them. The CDR3 has 15 amino acids. The CDR3 sequence is CASSLSGPYQETQYF. As DNA, the CDR3 is TGCGCCAGCAGCTTGAGCGGCCCGTACCAAGAGACCCAGTACTTC.

This clone appeared a few times. This sequence joins TRBV6-6 and TRBJ2-7; D is perhaps TRBD1 (5 bases). The CDR3 is made up of 13 amino acids. V was clipped by 6 bases and J by 2 bases, with 11 bases between them. Germline V gene sequence: CDR1 MNHNY, CDR2 SVGAGI (reference sequence). The CDR3 nucleotides read TGTGCCAGCAGGTCGACAGAGCCCTACGAGCAGTACTTC. This gives the protein CASRSTEPYEQYF.

DNA of the CDR3: TGTGCCAGCAGCTTAGACAGGGCGCACGGAAACACCATATATTTT. This encodes CASSLDRAHGNTIYF. The V and J genes are TRBV5-4 and TRBJ1-3, with 7 bases fitting TRBD1. This CDR3 is 15 amino acids long. V was pared by 2 bases and J by 4 bases, with 6 bases of the junction left unmatched. The germline gives CDR1 SGHNT, CDR2 YYREEE (reference sequence).

The J gene is TRBJ2-6, the V gene TRBV11-2; D is unclear. This CDR3 has 15 amino acids. With 7 bases removed from V and 0 bases from J, the gap between germline ends came to 10 bases. Germline CDR1 and CDR2: SGHAT and FQNNGV. CDR3 in DNA: TGTGCCAGCATCCCTTCCCGCTCTGGGGCCAACGTCCTGACTTTC. Protein sequence: CASIPSRSGANVLTF.

This chain links TRBV6-5 with TRBJ1-2; possible D gene TRBD1, 5 bases. The V end lost 6 bases, the J end lost 6 bases, and 17 bases lay between the germline ends. The CDR3 length is 14 residues. Germline values: CDR1 MNHEY, CDR2 SVGAGI. The CDR3 sequence is CASSVPGDRNGYTF. CDR3 DNA: TGTGCCAGCAGCGTCCCGGGGGACCGTAATGGCTACACCTTC.

This chain connects TRBV9 to TRBJ2-7, with D possibly being TRBD1 (5 bases). Per germline, CDR1 SGDLS and CDR2 YYNGEE. The V end lost 0 bases, the J end lost 3 bases, and 13 bases lay between the germline ends. The CDR3 runs to 15 residues. The CDR3 sequence is CASSVGPDTDYEQYF. CDR3 DNA sequence: TGTGCCAGCAGCGTAGGGCCGGACACTGACTACGAGCAGTACTTC.